Sequencing of this T cell receptor (beta chain) was carried out in a study of blood T cell repertoires in COVID-19. For the study at large: Spain, Italy and the United States supplied samples that represented acute and convalescent COVID-19. Nucleic acid was either cDNA or gDNA, and it came from T cells, B-cell-depleted T cells, or PBMCs.

Methods used by the authors: Using reference gene primer amplification, nucleated cell counts were estimated. The data were produced by immunoSEQ multiplex PCR, yet TCRdb's version contains in-frame clones alone and is incomplete. That table is the source of V, J and clone size, and D and trimming were worked out from the DNA. The repertoire includes about 260,000 clones, roughly nine tenths of them detected once, and over 8% sits in the top ten. Trimming left V 2 bases short and J 6 bases short, with 8 bases between. The CDR3 loop spans 13 amino acids. The germline V gene has CDR1 MNHEY and CDR2 SVGAGI.

The J gene is TRBJ1-5, the V gene TRBV6-5; no reliable D call. Sequenced material: peripheral blood. The receptor was isolated from a man aged 40-55 years with active or convalescent COVID-19. This chain's CDR3 is CASSYKLSQPQHF. CDR3 in DNA: TGTGCCAGCAGTTACAAATTGAGTCAGCCCCAGCATTTT.